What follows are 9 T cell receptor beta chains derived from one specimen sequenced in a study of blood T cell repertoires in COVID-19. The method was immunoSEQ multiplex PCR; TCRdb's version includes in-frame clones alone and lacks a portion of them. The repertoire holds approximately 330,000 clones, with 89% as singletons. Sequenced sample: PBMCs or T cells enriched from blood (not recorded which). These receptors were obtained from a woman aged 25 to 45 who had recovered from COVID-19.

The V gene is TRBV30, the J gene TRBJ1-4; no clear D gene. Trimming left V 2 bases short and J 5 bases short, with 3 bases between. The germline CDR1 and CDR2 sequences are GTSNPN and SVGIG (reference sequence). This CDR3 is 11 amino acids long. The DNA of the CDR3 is TGTGCCTGGAGTATAAATGAAAAACTGTTTTTT. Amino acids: CAWSINEKLFF.

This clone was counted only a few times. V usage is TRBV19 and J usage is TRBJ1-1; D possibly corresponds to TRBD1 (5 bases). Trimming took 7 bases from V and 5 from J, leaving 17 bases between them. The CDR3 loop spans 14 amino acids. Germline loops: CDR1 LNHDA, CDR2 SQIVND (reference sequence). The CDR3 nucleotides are TGTGCCAGTATGATCAGGGACTTGGGGACTGAAGCTTTCTTT. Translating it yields CASMIRDLGTEAFF.

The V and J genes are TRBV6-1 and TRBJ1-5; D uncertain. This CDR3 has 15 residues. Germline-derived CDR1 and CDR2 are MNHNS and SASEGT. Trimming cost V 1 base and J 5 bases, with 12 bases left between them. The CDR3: CASSEGGETHQPQHF. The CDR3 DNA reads TGTGCCAGCAGTGAAGGCGGCGAAACCCATCAGCCCCAGCATTTT.

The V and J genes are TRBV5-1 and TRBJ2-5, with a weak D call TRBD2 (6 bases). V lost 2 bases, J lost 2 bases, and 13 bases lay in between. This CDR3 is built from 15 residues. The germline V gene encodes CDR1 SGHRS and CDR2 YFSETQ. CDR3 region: CASSFPGGMQETQYF. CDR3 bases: TGCGCCAGCAGCTTCCCCGGAGGGATGCAAGAGACCCAGTACTTC. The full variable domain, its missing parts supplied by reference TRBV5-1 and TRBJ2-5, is KAGVTQTPRYLIKTRGQQVTLSCSPISGHRSVSWYQQTPGQGLQFLFEYFSETQRNKGNFPGRFSGRQFSNSRSEMNVSTLELGDSALYLCASSFPGGMQETQYFGPGTRLLVL.

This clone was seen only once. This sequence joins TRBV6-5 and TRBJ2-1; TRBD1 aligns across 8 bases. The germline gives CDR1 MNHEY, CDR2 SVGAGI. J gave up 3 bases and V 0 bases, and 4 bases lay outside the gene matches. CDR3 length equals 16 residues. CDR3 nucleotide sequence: TGTGCCAGCAGTTACTCGTGGACAGGGTACTACAATGAGCAGTTCTTC. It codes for CASSYSWTGYYNEQFF.

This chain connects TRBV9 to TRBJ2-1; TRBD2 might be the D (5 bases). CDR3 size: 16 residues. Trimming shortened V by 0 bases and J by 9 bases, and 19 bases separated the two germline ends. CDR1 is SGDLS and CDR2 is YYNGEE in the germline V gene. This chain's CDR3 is CASSVAPAAREGEQFF. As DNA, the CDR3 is TGTGCCAGCAGCGTAGCTCCCGCAGCCCGTGAGGGTGAGCAGTTCTTC.

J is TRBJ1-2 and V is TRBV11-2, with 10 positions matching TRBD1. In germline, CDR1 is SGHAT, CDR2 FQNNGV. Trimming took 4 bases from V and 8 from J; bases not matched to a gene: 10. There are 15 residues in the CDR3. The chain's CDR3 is CASSSLTGGIGGYTF. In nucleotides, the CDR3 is TGTGCCAGCAGCTCTCTGACAGGGGGCATTGGAGGCTACACCTTC.

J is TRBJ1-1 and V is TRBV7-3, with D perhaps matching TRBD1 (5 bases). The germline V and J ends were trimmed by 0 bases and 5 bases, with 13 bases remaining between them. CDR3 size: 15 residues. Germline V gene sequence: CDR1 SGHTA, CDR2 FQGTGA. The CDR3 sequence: CASSLTIGGETEAFF. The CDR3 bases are TGTGCCAGCAGCTTAACGATAGGAGGGGAAACTGAAGCTTTCTTT.

CDR3 in amino acids: CASSLRDSPRYGYTF. CDR3 DNA: TGTGCCAGCTCACTCAGGGACAGCCCCCGGTATGGCTACACCTTC. This chain connects TRBV18 to TRBJ1-2; 7 bases are shared with TRBD1. The CDR3 has 15 amino acids. Per germline, CDR1 KGHSH and CDR2 LQKENI. V trimming: 4 bases; J trimming: 5 bases; junction bases outside the gene matches: 10.